Below, one T cell receptor (beta chain) is given with its context. V gave up 0 bases and J gave up 2 bases; unmatched junction bases: 6. The CDR3 spans 17 residues. Produced via immunoSEQ multiplex PCR; TCRdb's table is partial and in-frame only. Of roughly 70,000 clones in the sample, under 98% were seen once. The data originate from a study of technical replicates of blood from a few donors. Sequenced material: T cells isolated from PBMCs. The chain combines TRBV23-1 with TRBJ2-5, with 10 bases lining up with TRBD2. TRBV23-1 is noted as an ORF with a role that remains uncertain. This sequence was found in a human donor in good health. The CDR3 DNA reads TGCGCCAGCAGTCAATCCCTAGCGGGAGTAGGACAAGAGACCCAGTACTTC. It yields the protein CASSQSLAGVGQETQYF.